The 30 T cell receptor beta chains listed next were all sequenced from one sample in a study of blood T cell repertoires in COVID-19. Measured with immunoSEQ multiplex PCR; TCRdb has only the in-frame clones, and not every one. The table records tens of thousands of clones, 79% of them present only once. Sequencing was carried out using peripheral blood. These receptor sequences come from a human donor in a cohort sampled during active COVID-19.

This chain links TRBV28 with TRBJ1-1; TRBD1 matches 8 bases. V lost 5 bases to trimming and J lost 9 bases; unmatched junction nucleotides: 5. Germline loops: CDR1 MDHEN, CDR2 SYDVKM. The CDR3 consists of 12 residues. The CDR3 coding sequence is TGTGCCAGCAGTGACAGGGGCCATAAAGCTTTCTTT. It encodes CASSDRGHKAFF.

This rearrangement joins TRBV19 to TRBJ1-3, with D perhaps matching TRBD1 (5 bases). The CDR3 sequence is 16 residues long. The V end lost 5 bases, the J end lost 0 bases, and 14 bases lay between the germline ends. Germline V gives CDR1 LNHDA, CDR2 SQIVND (reference sequence). For the CDR3, the DNA is TGTGCCAGTAGTTCTTACAGGAAAACCTCTGGAAACACCATATATTTT. Protein: CASSSYRKTSGNTIYF.

CDR3 in amino acids: CASGLGDRGLEKLFF. In nucleotides, the CDR3 is TGTGCTAGTGGTTTGGGGGACAGGGGGCTGGAAAAACTGTTTTTT. The chain employs TRBV12-5 and TRBJ1-4; TRBD1 agrees at 12 bases. Germline CDR1 is LGHNT and CDR2 is FRNRAP. The CDR3 loop spans 15 amino acids. Trimming took 1 base from V and 8 from J; bases not matched to a gene: 2.

This clone has more than one count but fewer than ten. The chain employs TRBV21-1 and TRBJ2-1; the tabulated D call, TRBD2, remains unverified against the DNA. TRBV21-1 is recorded as a pseudogene. This CDR3 has 20 amino acids. The CDR3 DNA reads TGTGCCAGCAGCAAAGCCGCCCCGGGACTAGCGGGAGAAAGTTACAATGAGCAGTTCTTC. Translation gives CASSKAAPGLAGESYNEQFF.

The V call is TRBV4-2, the J call TRBJ2-7; 8 bases are shared with TRBD2. The CDR3 extends over 15 amino acids. V lost 1 base to trimming and J lost 0 bases; unmatched junction nucleotides: 2. Germline loops: CDR1 LGHNA, CDR2 YNFKEQ. The CDR3 region is CASSQVGGGSYEQYF. The CDR3 DNA reads as TGTGCCAGCAGCCAAGTCGGGGGGGGCTCCTACGAGCAGTACTTC.

The rearrangement joins TRBV5-1 to TRBJ2-3; D might be TRBD2 (5 bases). Germline V gene sequence: CDR1 SGHRS, CDR2 YFSETQ. Trimming cost V 5 bases and J 0 bases, with 10 bases left between them. This CDR3 region has 14 residues. CDR3 residues: CASSWRRSTDTQYF. CDR3 nucleotides: TGCGCCAGCAGTTGGCGGAGGAGCACAGATACGCAGTATTTT.

The chain joins TRBV6-2 or TRBV6-3 to TRBJ1-6; TRBD1 is a possible D gene (5 bases). V was trimmed by 6 bases and J by 4 bases, leaving 10 bases between them. CDR1 is MNHEY and CDR2 is SVGEGT in the germline V gene. This CDR3 contains 14 residues. CDR3 coding DNA: TGTGCCAGCAGCCTACAGGTGTATAATTCACCCCTCCACTTT. Its translation: CASSLQVYNSPLHF.

This clone was seen a single time. This chain connects TRBV11-2 to TRBJ2-7; TRBD1 agrees at 7 bases. The CDR3 spans 19 residues. Germline V CDR1 and CDR2: SGHAT, FQNNGV. The V and J ends lost 2 bases and 0 bases, in that order; junction bases with no gene match: 16. The CDR3 region has the DNA TGTGCCAGCAGCTTAAACCCCTTATCCCCAGGGACAGTCTCCTACGAGCAGTACTTC. Translation: CASSLNPLSPGTVSYEQYF.

This clone was seen only a few times. This chain joins TRBV5-1 and TRBJ2-1; 8 nucleotides agree with TRBD1. V lost 2 bases to trimming and J lost 2 bases; unmatched junction nucleotides: 9. The V gene's germline CDR1 is SGHRS and CDR2 YFSETQ. CDR3 length: 17 amino acids. Here the CDR3 reads CASSFGPGTGAYNEQFF. The CDR3 DNA reads TGCGCCAGCAGCTTCGGGCCCGGGACAGGCGCCTACAATGAGCAGTTCTTC.

This rearrangement joins TRBV28 to TRBJ1-2; 8 nucleotides agree with TRBD1. The V gene's germline CDR1 is MDHEN and CDR2 SYDVKM. V lost 4 bases and J lost 12; bases outside the gene matches: 4. The CDR3 is 11 residues long. Written as DNA, the CDR3 is TGTGCCAGCAGTTCGACAGGGGTTGACACCTTC. Its translation: CASSSTGVDTF.

This chain joins TRBV10-3 and TRBJ2-5; weak D call: TRBD2 (7 bases). This CDR3 has 15 residues. CDR1 ENHRY and CDR2 SYGVKD come from the germline V gene. Trimming took 3 bases from V and 5 from J, leaving 16 bases between them. CDR3 loop: CAISEGGGHSETQYF. In DNA, the CDR3 is TGTGCCATCAGTGAAGGGGGGGGGCATTCGGAGACCCAGTACTTC.

The chain joins TRBV19 to TRBJ1-6, with 8 bases fitting TRBD1. The length of the CDR3 is 14 residues. V shed 8 bases and J 9 bases; nucleotides not matched to a gene: 9. Germline V gene sequence: CDR1 LNHDA, CDR2 SQIVND (reference sequence). CDR3: CASQSTGGTSPLHF. The CDR3 bases are TGTGCCAGTCAAAGCACAGGGGGGACTTCACCCCTCCACTTT.

This clone occurred once. The rearrangement joins TRBV19 to TRBJ2-7; tentative D call: TRBD1 (6 bases). The CDR3 extends over 13 amino acids. Germline loops: CDR1 LNHDA, CDR2 SQIVND (reference sequence). V was cut by 1 base and J by 3 bases, with 7 bases left in between. Here the CDR3 DNA reads TGTGCCAGTAGTATAGCGGACAGCTACGAGCAGTACTTC. Residues: CASSIADSYEQYF.

This CDR3 is CASVRDSSTDTQYF. Here the CDR3 DNA reads TGTGCCAGCGTCCGGGACAGTAGCACAGATACGCAGTATTTT. J is TRBJ2-3 and V is TRBV6-6; TRBD1 matches 7 bases. CDR3 length equals 14 residues. V was clipped by 8 bases and J by 0 bases; unmatched bases: 5. Germline V gene lookup returns CDR1 MNHNY and CDR2 SVGAGI (reference sequence).

The V and J genes are TRBV6-1 and TRBJ1-2; D is unclear. Germline V gene sequence: CDR1 MNHNS, CDR2 SASEGT. The CDR3 is 13 residues long. V lost 1 base, J lost 6 bases, and 9 bases lay in between. CDR3 residues: CASSEGRWDGYTF. The CDR3 nucleotides read TGTGCCAGCAGTGAAGGCAGGTGGGATGGCTACACCTTC.

This clone was seen more than once but under ten times. The rearrangement links TRBV11-2 to TRBJ1-1; D remains unclear. Germline CDR1 is SGHAT and CDR2 is FQNNGV. The CDR3 totals 13 residues. Trimming pared 0 bases from V and 5 bases from J, leaving 7 bases between. The CDR3 DNA follows: TGTGCCAGCAGCTTAGATCGAGGAACTGAAGCTTTCTTT. It specifies CASSLDRGTEAFF.

The chain combines TRBV2 with TRBJ2-7; D remains unclear. V was pared by 8 bases and J by 0 bases, with 11 bases between. The CDR3 covers 13 residues. The germline gives CDR1 SNHLY, CDR2 FYNNEI. As DNA, the CDR3 is TGTGCCAGCGTCCCAACAGTCTCCTACGAGCAGTACTTC. Its protein is CASVPTVSYEQYF.

This clone was picked up one time. The chain recombines TRBV10-3 with TRBJ1-1, with a weak D call TRBD1 (6 bases). The germline gives CDR1 ENHRY, CDR2 SYGVKD. There are 15 residues in the CDR3. Between the trimmed V and J ends, which lost 0 bases and 1 base, there was a span of 9 bases. Here the CDR3 DNA reads TGTGCCATCAGTGAGTCGGGGGGGGCGAACACTGAAGCTTTCTTT. This translates into CAISESGGANTEAFF.

The chain uses TRBV5-1 and TRBJ2-7; 7 bases are a match to TRBD2. The length of the CDR3 is 13 residues. Germline V gene lookup returns CDR1 SGHRS and CDR2 YFSETQ. V shed 2 bases and J 4 bases; nucleotides not matched to a gene: 3. In nucleotides, the CDR3 is TGCGCCAGCAGCTTCGGGGGGACGTACGAGCAGTACTTC. Translated, it gives CASSFGGTYEQYF. The whole variable domain, remainder taken from reference TRBV5-1 and TRBJ2-7, is KAGVTQTPRYLIKTRGQQVTLSCSPISGHRSVSWYQQTPGQGLQFLFEYFSETQRNKGNFPGRFSGRQFSNSRSEMNVSTLELGDSALYLCASSFGGTYEQYFGPGTRLTVT.

The J gene is TRBJ2-7, the V gene TRBV6-5; D is ambiguous. The CDR3 is 12 residues long. The germline V and J ends were trimmed by 2 bases and 8 bases, with 10 bases remaining between them. Germline V lookup: CDR1 MNHEY, CDR2 SVGAGI. This CDR3 is CASSYTIYKQYF. CDR3 bases: TGTGCCAGCAGTTACACCATCTATAAGCAGTACTTC.

The DNA of the CDR3 is TGTGCCATCAGTGAGTCAACGGGGATTAATGAAAAACTGTTTTTT. This codes for CAISESTGINEKLFF. This rearrangement joins TRBV10-3 to TRBJ1-4; D uncertain. The germline V gene encodes CDR1 ENHRY and CDR2 SYGVKD. The V end was cut by 0 bases, the J end by 4 bases, with 9 bases between. The CDR3 extends over 15 amino acids.

This chain uses TRBV18 with TRBJ2-7; perhaps TRBD1 as D (5 bases). The CDR3 contains 15 residues. V lost 3 bases and J 0 bases, leaving 12 bases between the germline ends. The germline V gene has CDR1 KGHSH and CDR2 LQKENI. The CDR3: CASSPSPRASYEQYF. The CDR3 nucleotides are TGTGCCAGCTCACCTTCTCCCAGGGCCTCCTACGAGCAGTACTTC.

The chain links TRBV28 to TRBJ1-2; 7 positions agree with TRBD1. Germline V CDR1 and CDR2: MDHEN, SYDVKM. The CDR3 spans 13 residues. V was clipped by 2 bases and J by 4 bases; unmatched bases: 1. CDR3 nucleotide sequence: TGTGCCAGCAGTTTAGACAGGGCCTATGGCTACACCTTC. It is translated as CASSLDRAYGYTF.

The chain is built from TRBV2 and TRBJ1-2, with a tentative D call TRBD1 (6 bases). The CDR3 runs to 15 residues. Germline V gene lookup returns CDR1 SNHLY and CDR2 FYNNEI. Trimming took off 1 base at V and 8 bases at J, with 17 bases between the two ends. The CDR3 sequence is CASSEVMGARRGYTF. CDR3 in DNA: TGTGCCAGCAGTGAAGTTATGGGGGCTCGTAGGGGCTACACCTTC. The entire variable domain, with the rest obtained from reference TRBV2 and TRBJ1-2, is as follows: EPEVTQTPSHQVTQMGQEVILRCVPISNHLYFYWYRQILGQKVEFLVSFYNNEISEKSEIFDDQFSVERPDGSNFTLKIRSTKLEDSAMYFCASSEVMGARRGYTFGSGTRLTVV.

CDR3 sequence: CASSQDVRGATNEKLFF. Here the CDR3 DNA reads TGTGCCAGCAGCCAAGATGTGCGGGGCGCGACTAATGAAAAACTGTTTTTT. The rearrangement joins TRBV3-1 (or the pseudogene TRBV3-2) to TRBJ1-4; D possibly corresponds to TRBD1 (5 bases). With 0 bases removed from V and 2 bases from J, the gap between germline ends came to 13 bases. The CDR3 extends over 17 amino acids. Germline values: CDR1 LGHDT, CDR2 YNNKEL (reference sequence).

The chain recombines TRBV28 with TRBJ1-1; no definite D call. V shed 4 bases and J shed 0 bases, with 9 bases lying between them. Germline-derived CDR1 and CDR2 are MDHEN and SYDVKM. This CDR3 region has 14 residues. The CDR3 reads CASSSAVLNTEAFF. The CDR3 DNA follows: TGTGCCAGCAGTTCCGCAGTCCTGAACACTGAAGCTTTCTTT.

The rearrangement links TRBV5-4 to TRBJ1-1; 7 bases align to TRBD1. The CDR3 totals 14 residues. CDR1 and CDR2 (germline): SGHNT, YYREEE (reference sequence). The junction had 9 bases not matched to a gene; V was cut back by 2 bases and J by 8 bases. The CDR3 spells CASSLTADRVEAFF. CDR3 bases: TGTGCCAGCAGCTTAACGGCCGACAGGGTCGAAGCTTTCTTT.

The V and J genes are TRBV15 and TRBJ2-2; D is uncertain. This CDR3 is 15 amino acids long. Germline V gene lookup returns CDR1 LNHNV and CDR2 YYDKDF (reference sequence). Deletions cut 0 bases from V and 2 bases from J, with 7 bases between. CDR3 sequence: CATSRDYLNTGELFF. The CDR3 DNA reads as TGTGCCACCAGCAGAGATTACCTAAACACCGGGGAGCTGTTTTTT.

This chain links TRBV25-1 with TRBJ1-6; D remains unclear. This CDR3 is built from 12 residues. Per germline, CDR1 MGHDK and CDR2 SYGVNS. Trimming left V 7 bases short and J 5 bases short, with 6 bases between. The CDR3 sequence: CASNLNNSPLHF. CDR3 DNA: TGTGCCAGCAACTTAAATAATTCACCCCTCCACTTT.

The rearrangement uses TRBV2 and TRBJ1-6; TRBD1 agrees at 9 bases. This CDR3 has 13 residues. V lost 7 bases to trimming and J lost 12 bases; unmatched junction nucleotides: 7. Germline V gene sequence: CDR1 SNHLY, CDR2 FYNNEI. CDR3 in DNA: TGTGCCAGCACGGGACAGGGTACGCAACCCCTCCACTTT. It encodes CASTGQGTQPLHF.